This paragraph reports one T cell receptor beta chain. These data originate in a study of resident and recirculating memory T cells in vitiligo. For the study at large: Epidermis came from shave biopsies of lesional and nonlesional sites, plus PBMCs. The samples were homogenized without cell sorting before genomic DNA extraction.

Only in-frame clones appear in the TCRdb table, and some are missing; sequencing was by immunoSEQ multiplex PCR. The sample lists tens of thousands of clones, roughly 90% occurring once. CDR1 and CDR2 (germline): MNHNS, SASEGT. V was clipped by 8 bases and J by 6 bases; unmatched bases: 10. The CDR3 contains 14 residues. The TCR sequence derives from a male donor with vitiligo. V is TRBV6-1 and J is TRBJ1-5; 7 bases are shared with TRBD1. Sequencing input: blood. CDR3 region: CASQPGQRFQPQHF. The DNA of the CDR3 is TGTGCCAGCCAACCGGGACAGCGATTTCAGCCCCAGCATTTT.